This passage covers 3 T cell receptor beta chains from one sample sequenced in a study of identical twins. TCRdb reprocessed the 5' RACE reads via MiXCR and lists one record per CDR3 protein. The sample lists approximately 550,000 distinct CDR3 sequences; approximately 20% were seen once. The sample was also reused in another study, on yellow fever vaccine responses in identical twins.

Sequencing was performed on CD4+ T cells sorted from blood. The receptor source for this set is a woman aged 18-30 years in good health.

This clonotype was detected only a few times. The gene calls are TRBV4-2 and TRBJ2-3; 9 bases are shared with TRBD2. Per the germline V gene, CDR1 is LGHNA and CDR2 is YNFKEQ. The CDR3 length is 17 residues. The V gene end was trimmed by 3 bases and the J gene end by 6 bases; junction bases not matched to a gene: 13. The CDR3 reads CASSHPISGRREDTQYF. The CDR3 nucleotides are TGTGCCAGCAGCCACCCTATAAGCGGGAGGAGGGAGGATACGCAGTATTTT.

The chain joins TRBV12-3 or TRBV12-4 to TRBJ2-1; D gene uncertain. V lost 6 bases, J lost 6 bases, and 15 bases lay in between. This CDR3 contains 14 residues. Here the CDR3 DNA reads TGTGCCAGCAGCCACTTCCGGGCCTTCAATGAGCAGTTCTTC. It is translated as CASSHFRAFNEQFF.

The chain combines TRBV2 with TRBJ2-3; D is unresolved. The CDR3 extends over 11 amino acids. With 7 bases removed from V and 6 bases from J, the gap between germline ends came to 8 bases. Germline values: CDR1 SNHLY, CDR2 FYNNEI. For the CDR3, the DNA is TGTGCCAGCAAGATCCTTGATACGCAGTATTTT. Its protein product is CASKILDTQYF.